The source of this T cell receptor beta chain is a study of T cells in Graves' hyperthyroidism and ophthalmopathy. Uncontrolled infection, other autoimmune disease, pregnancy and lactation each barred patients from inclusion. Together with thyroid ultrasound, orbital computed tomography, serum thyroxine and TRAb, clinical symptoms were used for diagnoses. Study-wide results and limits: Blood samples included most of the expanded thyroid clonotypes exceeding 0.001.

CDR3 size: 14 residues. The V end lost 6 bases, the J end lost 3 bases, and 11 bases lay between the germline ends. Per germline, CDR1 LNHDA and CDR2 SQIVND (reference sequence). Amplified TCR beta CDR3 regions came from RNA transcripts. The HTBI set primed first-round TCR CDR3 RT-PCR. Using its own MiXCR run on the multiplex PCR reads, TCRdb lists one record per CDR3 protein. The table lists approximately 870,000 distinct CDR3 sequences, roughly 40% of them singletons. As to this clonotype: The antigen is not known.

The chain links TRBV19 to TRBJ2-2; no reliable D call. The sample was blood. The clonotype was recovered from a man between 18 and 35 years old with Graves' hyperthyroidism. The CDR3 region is CASRGSRDTGELFF. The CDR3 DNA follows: TGTGCCAGTAGAGGAAGTAGAGACACCGGGGAGCTGTTTTTT.